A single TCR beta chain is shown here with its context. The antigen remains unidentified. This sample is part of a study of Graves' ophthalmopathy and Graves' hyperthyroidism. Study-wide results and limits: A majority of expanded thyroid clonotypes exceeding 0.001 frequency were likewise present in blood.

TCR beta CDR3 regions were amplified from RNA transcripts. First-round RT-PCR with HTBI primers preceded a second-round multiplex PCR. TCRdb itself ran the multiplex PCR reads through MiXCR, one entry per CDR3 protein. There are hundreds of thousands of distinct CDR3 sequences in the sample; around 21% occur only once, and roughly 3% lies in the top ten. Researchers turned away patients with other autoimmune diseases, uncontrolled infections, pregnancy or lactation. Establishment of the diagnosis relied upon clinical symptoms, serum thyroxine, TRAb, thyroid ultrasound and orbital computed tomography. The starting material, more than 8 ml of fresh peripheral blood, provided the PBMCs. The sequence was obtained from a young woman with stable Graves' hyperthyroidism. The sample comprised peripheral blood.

This CDR3 is CASSYSGTMNTGELFF. The CDR3, as DNA: TGTGCCAGCAGTTACTCAGGGACAATGAACACCGGGGAGCTGTTTTTT. J is TRBJ2-2 and V is TRBV6-5; D might be TRBD1 (6 bases). The V and J ends lost 0 bases and 1 base respectively, with 9 bases between them. The germline V gene encodes CDR1 MNHEY and CDR2 SVGAGI. The CDR3 is made up of 16 amino acids.